This T cell receptor (beta chain) was retrieved from a study of shared clonotypes between healthy human individuals (dated by TCRdb to 2019 to 2021). Regarding the research as a whole: The cohort comprised a couple of women and a few men aged 18 to 49 years. To increase sequencing depth and limit assay-specific biases, TCR repertoire library preparation and sequencing were carried out by different laboratories using diverse techniques. Blood TCR repertoires of about 5 healthy adults were deeply sequenced to estimate repertoire size and the extent of clonotype sharing between individuals. Per donor, leukapheresis produced somewhere between about 0.8 and 9 billion PBMCs. For each donor, CD4 naive and CD4 memory were each given three plates, CD8 naive was given two plates, and CD8 memory was given one plate.

The junction shows trimming of 4 bases on V and 3 bases on J, plus 11 bases between the germline ends. Via the germline V gene (reference sequence), CDR1 is SGHNT and CDR2 YYREEE. The CDR3 has 13 amino acids, counting the end cysteine and phenylalanine. Only the CDR3 portion is preserved as DNA: 39 bases, with reading frame beginning at the first base. Regarding this clone: Its specific antigen is unknown. Within one base of it there is no much larger clone, and no base qualities were kept.

On the study overall, not on this receptor specifically: Pairwise subsampling indicated that sequencing depth was expected to affect the degree of clonotype sharing among donors. Sampling was limited to blood, and TCR repertoires in tissue likely differ from TCR repertoires in blood. Compared with non-shared clonotypes, clonotypes shared by all four sorted-subset donors had higher generation probabilities. The small number of donors limited the genetic and exposure-history diversity represented. When a few donors were compared, the shared fraction of clonotypes was roughly 4.8% for naive CD4, less than 4% for naive CD8, more than 2% for memory CD4, and approximately 0.4% for memory CD8. Naive subsets generally had larger estimated clonotype richness than memory subsets. Incomplete sequencing was indicated by rarefaction of sorted-subset datasets, despite the large sequencing depth.

Using the deep immunoSEQ assay, TCR CDR3 regions were amplified from genomic DNA by multiplex PCR. For each cell subset, the extracted genomic DNA was distributed evenly across all wells of several immunoSEQ 96-well plates, and each plate served as one replicate. For sorted subsets, about 210 ng of genomic DNA, equivalent to some 33,000 T cell genomes, went into each replicate PCR. Purified libraries were measured with a Qubit 3.0 fluorometer, size-checked on a Bioanalyzer 2100, and measured again with the KAPA Library Quantification kit. A separate single-read 150-cycle Illumina NextSeq 550 flow cell was used to sequence each immunoSEQ 96-well plate. As for the authors' bioinformatics: Because only junctional sequences without quality scores were contained in the immunoSEQ output, filtering matching that applied to full-length reads could not be performed. Sequences were annotated with PyIR, a Python wrapper for IgBLAST v1.9, and V/J genes and CDR3 were assigned using IMGT germline references. Any read was removed if the V/J assignment was weak (E-value above 1e-6), the CDR3 was missing, or the read contained stop codons, out-of-frame junctions, or ambiguous translated residues. A V3J clonotype was defined by an identical inferred V gene, J gene, and CDR3 amino acid sequence. The percentage overlap between two repertoires was calculated by dividing the number of shared unique clonotypes by the size of the smaller repertoire. Repertoire richness was assessed with RTK rarefaction, the Chao1 estimator, and Recon v2.1 estimates of unobserved clonotypes. Generation probabilities for all TCRbeta clonotypes obtained by the gDNA method from four donors were computed using OLGA. The immuneACCESS repertoire file appears here via TCRdb, limited to in-frame rearrangements. These files lack a portion of the clones; in checked studies, under half of the deficit traces to unresolved V genes, and the cause of the others is not known. That table is the source of V, J and clone size, and D and trimming were worked out from the DNA. Here the sample has hundreds of thousands of clones; around 95% occur a single time. 0.085% to 0.11% of the sample belongs to the ten largest clones.

CD8 naive samples were CD45RO-negative cells positively selected for CCR7, giving a CD45RA+CCR7+ population that excluded TemRA cells. Healthy HIV-negative adults with no recently reported acute infections or vaccinations were included as donors. Every donor was a Caucasian adult living in Nashville, Tennessee, USA. After blood collection by leukapheresis, PBMCs were isolated using Ficoll-Histopaque density gradient centrifugation and then cryopreserved in the vapor phase of liquid nitrogen. Analytical flow cytometry was used to check the purity and quantity of every magnetically sorted T cell population. Genomic DNA was isolated from every sorted fraction and measured by UV absorbance on a Nanodrop 2000c.

The sequence is built from TRBV5-4 and TRBJ2-7; the D gene is perhaps TRBD1, on 6 matching bases. The sample comprised naive CD8+ T cells sorted from blood. The sample's cell subset or site label is to be understood as: CD45RA+CCR7+. The sequence was obtained from a woman in her 30s in good health. The nucleotide sequence is given as TGTGCCAGCAGCCCCGGGACAAACTACGAGCAGTACTTC. Its translation is CASSPGTNYEQYF.